The following is a TCR beta chain sequence with its context. Whereas donors were nominally healthy upon sampling, unrecorded immune exposures were probable. Trimming cost V 4 bases and J 5 bases; bases outside gene matches: 9. Germline V lookup: CDR1 SGHDN, CDR2 FVKESK. CDR3 length: 15 amino acids. The data stem from a study of cytomegalovirus exposure and HLA in healthy donors. Study at large: Caucasian-associated ancestry cluster membership applied to approximately 80% of nearly 400 genotyped donors.

It was with 60 Vbeta and 13 Jbeta primers that the PCR ran. Libraries were prepared by immunoSEQ multiplex PCR; TCRdb keeps only in-frame clonotypes and omits some of them. The repertoire holds 150,000 to 200,000 clones, with around 80% as singletons. Sequenced: PBMCs. This chain uses TRBV14 with TRBJ2-3; 7 bases align to TRBD1. This receptor was identified in a man aged 18 to 29 in good health and CMV-seropositive. The CDR3 sequence: CASSLRQGSLDTQYF. In nucleotides, the CDR3 is TGTGCCAGCAGCCTTCGACAGGGCTCGTTAGATACGCAGTATTTT.